The present T cell receptor (beta chain) was sequenced within a study of siplizumab effects on memory and regulatory T cells. TCRdb's copy holds only in-frame clones and misses some; the assay was immunoSEQ multiplex PCR. The data hold over 85,000 clones, with roughly 96% observed a single time. General study points: No assignable naive or memory phenotype existed for roughly 80-97% of proliferating CD4+ or CD8+ clones. Siplizumab, the agent tested, significantly reduced alloreactive sequences traceable to unstimulated CD4+ memory cells.

The V end was cut by 6 bases, the J end by 0 bases, with 13 bases between. CDR1 ENHRY and CDR2 SYGVKD come from the germline V gene. This CDR3 contains 15 residues. With respect to this clone: Its antigen is as yet unknown.

The origin of this receptor is a human donor in good health. Sequencing used naive CD4+ T cells sorted from blood. J is TRBJ2-3 and V is TRBV10-3; possible D gene TRBD2, 5 bases. The CDR3 sequence is CAISGEPASTDTQYF. The CDR3 region has the DNA TGTGCCATCAGCGGGGAACCTGCTAGCACAGATACGCAGTATTTT.